Presented here are 28 T cell receptor beta chains from one specimen sequenced in a study of CD8 T cells in Susac syndrome. RNA amounts of about 0.5 to 1 ug underwent reverse transcription with random hexamers. Each CDR3 protein gets one entry after TCRdb re-called the immunoSEQ multiplex PCR reads with MiXCR. The sample has roughly 130,000 distinct CDR3 sequences; approximately 95% are singletons. Material for sequencing was CD4+ T cells from PBMCs. Receptors were obtained from a human donor with multiple sclerosis.

The rearrangement links TRBV5-4 to TRBJ2-5; either TRBD1 or TRBD2 may supply D (6 bases each). V was trimmed by 0 bases and J by 5 bases, leaving 14 bases between them. CDR1 and CDR2 (germline): SGHNT, YYREEE (reference sequence). CDR3 size: 15 residues. The CDR3 is CASSLGLQGRETQYF. As DNA, the CDR3 is TGTGCCAGCAGCTTGGGACTTCAGGGGAGGGAGACCCAGTACTTC.

The CDR3 DNA reads as TGTGCCACCAGTGGATATCGAGCGGGAGATACAGATACGCAGTATTTT. Its translation: CATSGYRAGDTDTQYF. The chain combines TRBV24-1 with TRBJ2-3; 8 bases match TRBD2. Trimming at V came to 5 bases and at J to 3 bases, leaving 9 bases not matched to a gene. CDR1 KGHDR and CDR2 SFDVKD come from the germline V gene. This CDR3 is built from 16 residues.

This chain uses TRBV4-3 with TRBJ1-1; D call uncertain. This CDR3 contains 14 residues. V lost 1 base, J lost 0 bases, and 6 bases lay in between. Germline CDR1 reads LGHNA; CDR2 reads YSLEER. The CDR3 DNA reads as TGCGCCAGCAGCCAAGTTTCGATGAACACTGAAGCTTTCTTT. As protein: CASSQVSMNTEAFF.

The chain recombines TRBV20-1 with TRBJ2-3; no reliable D call. The germline gives CDR1 DFQATT, CDR2 SNEGSKA (reference sequence). V lost 5 bases and J lost 3, with 6 bases in between. The CDR3 contains 11 residues. As DNA, the CDR3 is TGCAGTGCTGGACGGACAGATACGCAGTATTTT. Protein product: CSAGRTDTQYF.

V gene TRBV25-1 combines with J gene TRBJ2-1, with D hard to call. Germline V CDR1 and CDR2: MGHDK, SYGVNS. V gave up 5 bases and J gave up 0 bases, with 11 bases separating them. The CDR3 totals 15 residues. The CDR3 DNA is TGTGCCAGCAGTATGCGCGGAAGCTCCTACAATGAGCAGTTCTTC. This sequence encodes CASSMRGSSYNEQFF. The complete variable domain, with remaining parts taken from reference TRBV25-1 and TRBJ2-1, reads EADIYQTPRYLVIGTGKKITLECSQTMGHDKMYWYQQDPGMELHLIHYSYGVNSTEKGDLSSESTVSRIRTEHFPLTLESARPSHTSQYLCASSMRGSSYNEQFFGPGTRLTVL.

The CDR3 here is CATRDSYNEQFF. The CDR3 nucleotides read TGTGCCACCCGGGACAGCTACAATGAGCAGTTCTTC. V is TRBV12-3 or TRBV12-4 and J is TRBJ2-1; 7 bases match TRBD1. The ends lost 10 bases at V and 3 bases at J; junction bases unmatched: 3. CDR3 size: 12 residues.

V is TRBV27 and J is TRBJ1-1, with TRBD1 matching over 9 bases. The J segment lost 10 bases and the V segment lost 6 bases, leaving 6 bases of the junction unmatched. CDR1 is MNHEY, CDR2 SMNVEV, per germline (reference sequence). The CDR3 runs 12 residues. The CDR3 sequence: CASRTGQGRAFF. The DNA for the CDR3 is TGTGCCAGCAGGACGGGACAGGGACGAGCTTTCTTT.

The J gene is TRBJ2-7, the V gene TRBV29-1; 9 bases match TRBD1. In germline, CDR1 is SQVTM, CDR2 ANQGSEA. The trim removed 5 bases at V and 2 bases at J, leaving 7 bases unmatched. The CDR3 sequence is 14 residues long. CDR3 DNA: TGCAGCGTTTCTACAGGGGGCACGACCTACGAGCAGTACTTC. It translates to CSVSTGGTTYEQYF.

The rearrangement links TRBV25-1 to TRBJ2-5, with 9 bases aligning to TRBD2. Looked up from germline, CDR1 is MGHDK and CDR2 is SYGVNS. J was trimmed by 5 bases and V by 3 bases; bases with no gene match: 13. The CDR3 contains 17 residues. CDR3 in DNA: TGTGCCAGCAGTGAGGGGAGGCTAGCGGGATTGACGGAGACCCAGTACTTC. The encoded protein is CASSEGRLAGLTETQYF.

This clonotype was observed a single time. The rearrangement uses TRBV29-1 and TRBJ2-1, with D maybe TRBD2 (6 bases). V was trimmed by 3 bases and J by 3 bases, leaving 12 bases between them. The CDR3 runs to 14 residues. Per the germline V gene, CDR1 is SQVTM and CDR2 is ANQGSEA. The CDR3, as DNA: TGCAGCGTTGATCACAGCGGGCTCTACAATGAGCAGTTCTTC. Its translation is CSVDHSGLYNEQFF.

The CDR3 reads CASSLQMNTEAFF. DNA for the CDR3: TGCGCCAGCAGCCTTCAGATGAACACTGAAGCTTTCTTT. V and J are TRBV4-3 and TRBJ1-1; unclear D gene. The V and J ends lost 4 bases and 0 bases respectively, with 6 bases between them. The length of the CDR3 is 13 residues. From germline, CDR1 is LGHNA and CDR2 YSLEER.

This chain uses TRBV30 with TRBJ2-4; no firm D call. Per the germline V gene, CDR1 is GTSNPN and CDR2 is SVGIG (reference sequence). Trimming cost V 4 bases and J 1 base, with 8 bases left between them. CDR3 length equals 13 residues. The CDR3 DNA sequence: TGTGCCTGGATGAAAGGGGCCAAAAACATTCAGTACTTC. It specifies CAWMKGAKNIQYF.

The chain has TRBV7-8 and TRBJ1-1; 9 bases are a match to TRBD1. The ends lost 5 bases at V and 8 bases at J; junction bases unmatched: 15. Germline CDR1 reads SGHVS; CDR2 reads FQNEAQ. The CDR3 is 16 amino acids. CDR3 DNA: TGTGCCAGCAGCCAGCGTCCCGGGACAGGGTTAGCAGAAGCTTTCTTT. This gives the protein CASSQRPGTGLAEAFF.

The V and J genes are TRBV24-1 and TRBJ2-3; D unresolved. The CDR3 sequence is 17 residues long. Germline V gives CDR1 KGHDR, CDR2 SFDVKD. The ends were cut back, 1 base at V and 0 bases at J, with 13 bases in the middle. In DNA, the CDR3 is TGTGCCACCAGTGATTTCCCAGGCCTTGGAAGCACAGATACGCAGTATTTT. It specifies CATSDFPGLGSTDTQYF.

The chain uses TRBV12-3 or TRBV12-4 and TRBJ1-1, with D unresolved. CDR3 length equals 13 residues. V was trimmed by 4 bases and J by 5 bases, leaving 11 bases between them. The CDR3 here is CASSYGRKTEAFF. The CDR3 nucleotides are TGTGCCAGCAGTTATGGGAGGAAGACTGAAGCTTTCTTT.

The chain uses TRBV3-1 and TRBJ2-2; D remains unclear. The CDR3 runs 14 residues. Trimming cost V 6 bases and J 2 bases, with 10 bases left between them. The germline CDR1 and CDR2 sequences are LGHDT and YNNKEL (reference sequence). CDR3 coding DNA: TGTGCCAGCAGATACGACGCTAACACCGGGGAGCTGTTTTTT. Translating it yields CASRYDANTGELFF.

This chain uses TRBV3-1 with TRBJ2-2; D ambiguous. The germline V gene has CDR1 LGHDT and CDR2 YNNKEL (reference sequence). V lost 7 bases to trimming and J lost 6 bases, with 15 bases between them. CDR3 length: 14 amino acids. DNA of the CDR3: TGTGCCAGCAAACGGGCCCGGGCCGCCGGGGAGCTGTTTTTT. Translating it yields CASKRARAAGELFF. The full variable domain, rest sourced from reference TRBV3-1 and TRBJ2-2, is DTAVSQTPKYLVTQMGNDKSIKCEQNLGHDTMYWYKQDSKKFLKIMFSYNNKELIINETVPNRFSPKSPDKAHLNLHINSLELGDSAVYFCASKRARAAGELFFGEGSRLTVL.

The chain couples TRBV5-4 to TRBJ2-2; unclear D gene. Trimming pared 4 bases from V and 2 bases from J, leaving 15 bases between. This CDR3 has 16 residues. Germline values: CDR1 SGHNT, CDR2 YYREEE (reference sequence). CDR3 in amino acids: CASSTDGRPNTGELFF. The DNA of the CDR3 is TGTGCCAGCAGCACGGATGGGCGTCCCAACACCGGGGAGCTGTTTTTT.

V is TRBV28 and J is TRBJ2-6; D unclear. Germline V CDR1 and CDR2: MDHEN, SYDVKM. The CDR3 spans 14 residues. V dropped 8 bases and J dropped 4 bases, with 12 bases sitting between them. CDR3 residues: CASQWGKGANVLTF. The CDR3 nucleotides are TGTGCCAGCCAATGGGGTAAGGGGGCCAACGTCCTGACTTTC.

This chain joins TRBV12-3 or TRBV12-4 and TRBJ1-1; the D gene is possibly TRBD1 (6 bases). Trimming left V 5 bases short and J 4 bases short, with 20 bases between. The CDR3 length is 16 residues. CDR3 region: CASSTTGLAASTEAFF. In nucleotides, the CDR3 is TGTGCCAGCAGTACTACAGGGTTGGCGGCCTCCACTGAAGCTTTCTTT.

The chain recombines TRBV7-8 with TRBJ2-1; 9 bases align to TRBD1. CDR1 is SGHVS and CDR2 is FQNEAQ in the germline V gene. The CDR3 has 15 amino acids. The ends lost 5 bases at V and 5 bases at J; junction bases unmatched: 7. CDR3 region: CASSPGTGNNNEQFF. As DNA, the CDR3 is TGTGCCAGCAGCCCCGGGACAGGGAATAACAATGAGCAGTTCTTC.

V gene TRBV29-1 combines with J gene TRBJ2-2; 7 positions agree with TRBD2. The V and J ends lost 4 bases and 1 base, in that order; junction bases with no gene match: 6. This CDR3 is built from 15 residues. Germline V lookup: CDR1 SQVTM, CDR2 ANQGSEA. CDR3 nucleotides: TGCAGCGTTGGGCCTAGCGGACAGAACACCGGGGAGCTGTTTTTT. It encodes CSVGPSGQNTGELFF.

The gene calls are TRBV29-1 and TRBJ2-5; the match to TRBD1 covers 9 bases. Losses at the gene ends were 7 bases for V and 5 bases for J; bases not matched to a gene: 11. The CDR3 is made up of 14 amino acids. Germline-derived CDR1 and CDR2 are SQVTM and ANQGSEA. The CDR3 sequence is CSARTGAAQETQYF. DNA of the CDR3: TGCAGCGCTCGGACAGGGGCCGCCCAGGAGACCCAGTACTTC. The variable domain in full, with the rest retrieved from reference TRBV29-1 and TRBJ2-5, is SAVISQKPSRDICQRGTSLTIQCQVDSQVTMMFWYRQQPGQSLTLIATANQGSEATYESGFVIDKFPISRPNLTFSTLTVSNMSPEDSSIYLCSARTGAAQETQYFGPGTRLLVL.

This chain links TRBV20-1 with TRBJ1-1; D remains unclear. Trimming took 3 bases from V and 4 from J, leaving 6 bases between them. The germline V gene encodes CDR1 DFQATT and CDR2 SNEGSKA (reference sequence). The CDR3 covers 11 residues. Written as DNA, the CDR3 is TGCAGTGCTAGGGGGTCCACTGAAGCTTTCTTT. This codes for CSARGSTEAFF.

The chain combines TRBV2 with TRBJ2-7; D gene ambiguous. The V gene's germline CDR1 is SNHLY and CDR2 FYNNEI. V was clipped by 6 bases and J by 0 bases, with 9 bases between them. CDR3 length: 13 amino acids. The CDR3 region is CASRAGSSYEQYF. CDR3 sequence (DNA): TGTGCCAGCAGGGCCGGGTCCTCCTACGAGCAGTACTTC.

This rearrangement joins TRBV27 to TRBJ1-6; D gene ambiguous. This CDR3 has 15 amino acids. V shed 0 bases and J shed 6 bases, with 9 bases lying between them. The germline V gene encodes CDR1 MNHEY and CDR2 SMNVEV (reference sequence). This CDR3 is CASSLSFLSNSPLHF. The CDR3 nucleotides read TGTGCCAGCAGTTTATCGTTCCTTTCTAATTCACCCCTCCACTTT.

The chain couples TRBV14 to TRBJ2-1; D is uncertain. The CDR3 consists of 12 residues. Germline V lookup: CDR1 SGHDN, CDR2 FVKESK. V was pared by 4 bases and J by 5 bases, with 6 bases between. CDR3 coding DNA: TGTGCCAGCAGCCCCTGGGACAATGAGCAGTTCTTC. It translates to CASSPWDNEQFF.

This chain links TRBV12-3 or TRBV12-4 with TRBJ2-4, with no clear D. CDR3 length: 13 residues. The germline V and J ends were trimmed by 4 bases and 2 bases, with 6 bases remaining between them. The chain's CDR3 is CASSYSSKNIQYF. DNA for the CDR3: TGTGCCAGCAGTTACAGCTCCAAAAACATTCAGTACTTC.